One sample yielded the 19 T cell receptor beta chains listed below, sequenced in a study of T cells in Graves' hyperthyroidism and ophthalmopathy (dated by TCRdb to 2018 to 2020). Library preparation used multiplex PCR. For sequencing, an Illumina HiSeq 2000 was employed. The TCR beta CDR3 regions were amplified from the RNA transcripts. For the first round of RT-PCR on the TCR CDR3, the HTBI primer set was used together with the Qiagen OneStep RT-PCR kit. In-frame beta chains were kept once TCRdb had trimmed the public reads at Q25 with fastp and called clones with MiXCR. Each entry merges the rows of one CDR3 protein and shows their most common DNA and genes. The sample has hundreds of thousands of distinct CDR3 sequences on record, just over 35% of them singletons. Around 30% of the sample goes to the ten largest clones. The sample was blood. The receptors here all came from a woman aged 35 to 49 with Graves' hyperthyroidism.

In its sample, this clonotype was seen many times. The chain recombines TRBV14 with TRBJ1-6; no firm D call. V was trimmed by 4 bases and J by 9 bases, leaving 10 bases between them. The CDR3 covers 13 residues. Germline CDR1 is SGHDN and CDR2 is FVKESK. Written as DNA, the CDR3 is TGTGCCAGCAGCCGGTCAATCAGTTCACCCCTCCACTTT. This sequence encodes CASSRSISSPLHF.

This clonotype has only a few counts. A read error may account for a junction end that differs from germline. V is TRBV2 and J is TRBJ1-1; tentatively, D is TRBD1 (6 bases). The CDR3 runs 13 residues. Germline V gene sequence: CDR1 SNHLY, CDR2 FYNNEI. For the CDR3, the DNA is TGTGCCAGCAGTTACTCGGCCGGACAGTCGGGGGAATTT. Residues: CASSYSAGQSGEF.

This clonotype was counted between two and nine times. The V call is TRBV3-1, the J call TRBJ1-2, with 9 positions matching TRBD1. The CDR3 spans 14 residues. In germline, CDR1 is LGHDT, CDR2 YNNKEL (reference sequence). Losses at the gene ends were 3 bases for V and 10 bases for J; bases not matched to a gene: 9. CDR3 nucleotide sequence: TGTGCCAGCAGCCATCACGGACAGGGGCGATCCTACACCTTC. Translated: CASSHHGQGRSYTF.

The V and J genes are TRBV12-3 or TRBV12-4 and TRBJ1-4; D is unclear. Trimming removed 7 bases at V and 1 base at J, with 16 bases between. This CDR3 spans 16 amino acids. This chain's CDR3 is CASIRGLGKTNEKLFF. The CDR3 DNA reads as TGTGCCAGCATTAGAGGGTTGGGAAAAACTAATGAAAAACTGTTTTTT.

The chain uses TRBV19 and TRBJ1-5, with 7 bases aligning to TRBD1. V dropped 9 bases and J dropped 0; count of bases not matched to a gene: 14. The germline V gene has CDR1 LNHDA and CDR2 SQIVND (reference sequence). The CDR3 is 17 amino acids. CDR3 sequence: CASSRPGQSYSNQPQHF. The CDR3 region has the DNA TGTGCCAGCAGCCGTCCGGGACAGTCCTATAGCAATCAGCCCCAGCATTTT. The variable domain in full, completed from reference TRBV19 and TRBJ1-5, reads DGGITQSPKYLFRKEGQNVTLSCEQNLNHDAMYWYRQDPGQGLRLIYYSQIVNDFQKGDIAEGYSVSREKKESFPLTVTSAQKNPTAFYLCASSRPGQSYSNQPQHFGDGTRLSIL.

This chain joins TRBV25-1 and TRBJ2-5, with 8 bases aligning to TRBD2. The CDR3 runs 14 residues. Germline V CDR1 and CDR2: MGHDK, SYGVNS. J was trimmed by 7 bases and V by 4 bases; bases with no gene match: 8. The CDR3 loop is CASSGFGGDGTQYF. As DNA, the CDR3 is TGTGCCAGCAGTGGGTTCGGGGGGGATGGGACCCAGTACTTC.

The chain links TRBV6-2 or TRBV6-3 to TRBJ1-5; 7 nucleotides line up with TRBD1. CDR1 and CDR2 (germline): MNHEY, SVGEGT. V lost 10 bases and J lost 6; bases outside the gene matches: 12. This CDR3 region has 14 residues. The chain's CDR3 is CATENRNRGQPQHF. The CDR3 region has the DNA TGTGCCACCGAAAACAGAAACAGGGGTCAGCCCCAGCATTTT.

This clonotype was recorded many times. One end of the junction varies from germline; a read error may be responsible. V usage is TRBV7-7 and J usage is TRBJ2-5; D is ambiguous. In germline, CDR1 is SSHAT, CDR2 FNYEAQ (reference sequence). The length of the CDR3 is 13 residues. The CDR3 nucleotides are TGTGCTAGCAGCTTAGCACAGCAAGAGACCCAGTACTTC. Translation: CASSLAQQETQYF.

The chain combines TRBV7-9 with TRBJ2-7; D gene ambiguous. Trimming left V 1 base short and J 7 bases short, with 11 bases between. The CDR3 has 13 amino acids. Looked up from germline, CDR1 is SEHNR and CDR2 is FQNEAQ (reference sequence). The CDR3 loop is CASSLEDGFEQYF. For the CDR3, the DNA is TGTGCCAGCAGCTTAGAGGATGGGTTTGAGCAGTACTTC.

There are a few counts of this clonotype. The chain combines TRBV10-3 with TRBJ2-5; 11 bases fit TRBD2. CDR3 length: 15 amino acids. Losses at the gene ends were 5 bases for V and 4 bases for J; bases not matched to a gene: 6. The germline CDR1 and CDR2 sequences are ENHRY and SYGVKD. The CDR3 loop reads CAISPGTSGRETQYF. For the CDR3, the DNA is TGTGCCATCAGTCCCGGGACTAGCGGACGAGAGACCCAGTACTTC.

A note on this clonotype: A much larger clone lies one base from this, so it may be a read error. This chain connects TRBV13 to TRBJ1-1, with D possibly being TRBD1 (5 bases). Per germline, CDR1 PRHDT and CDR2 FYEKMQ (reference sequence). This CDR3 is built from 8 residues. DNA for the CDR3: TGTGCCGGGACTGAAGCTCTCTTT. It encodes CAGTEALF.

About this clonotype itself: A much more abundant neighbour one base away suggests this may be a read error. The genes are TRBV7-2 and TRBJ2-7; D is perhaps TRBD1 (6 bases). V lost 11 bases to trimming and J lost 3 bases, with 20 bases between them. Per the germline V gene, CDR1 is SGHTA and CDR2 is FQGNSA. The CDR3 spans 14 residues. CDR3 sequence: CAGTSGHQNYEQYF. In DNA form, the CDR3 reads TGTGCCGGCACATCGGGACACCAGAACTACGAGCAGTACTTC.

The chain couples TRBV25-1 to TRBJ2-7; D is possibly TRBD1 (6 bases). Trimming removed 8 bases from V and 4 bases from J, with 18 bases in between. From germline, CDR1 is MGHDK and CDR2 SYGVNS. The CDR3 is 14 residues long. The CDR3 DNA follows: TGTGCCAGCGGAAATACAGGGTTCCGTTACGAGCAGTACTTC. As protein: CASGNTGFRYEQYF.

This clonotype was seen ten or more times. The chain joins TRBV6-5 to TRBJ1-6; TRBD1 might be the D (5 bases). Germline-derived CDR1 and CDR2 are MNHEY and SVGAGI. This CDR3 has 15 residues. V lost 6 bases and J lost 9, with 18 bases in between. The CDR3 region is CASSLDSLGGSPLHF. The CDR3 coding sequence is TGTGCCAGCAGCCTCGACAGCCTCGGAGGTTCACCCCTCCACTTT.

This clonotype showed up many times. The rearrangement joins TRBV29-1 to TRBJ1-1; D is uncertain. Trimming removed 2 bases from V and 3 bases from J, with 10 bases in between. Germline CDR1 reads SQVTM; CDR2 reads ANQGSEA. This CDR3 comprises 13 residues. In DNA, the CDR3 is TGCAGCGTTGAACTGAGTGAGGACACTGAAGCTTTCTTT. The encoded protein is CSVELSEDTEAFF. Supplemented by reference TRBV29-1 and TRBJ1-1, the full variable domain reads SAVISQKPSRDICQRGTSLTIQCQVDSQVTMMFWYRQQPGQSLTLIATANQGSEATYESGFVIDKFPISRPNLTFSTLTVSNMSPEDSSIYLCSVELSEDTEAFFGQGTRLTVV.

This clonotype was counted ten times or more. CDR3 nucleotide sequence: TGCAGTGCTAGGTTTTTGGACAAAGAGACCCAGTACTTC. Amino acids: CSARFLDKETQYF. The chain couples TRBV20-1 to TRBJ2-5; possibly TRBD1 for D (5 bases). Germline lookup yields CDR1 DFQATT and CDR2 SNEGSKA (reference sequence). The ends were cut back, 3 bases at V and 3 bases at J, with 11 bases in the middle. CDR3 length: 13 amino acids.

This rearrangement joins TRBV15 to TRBJ2-5, with D possibly TRBD1 on 6 matching bases. Per the germline V gene, CDR1 is LNHNV and CDR2 is YYDKDF (reference sequence). V was trimmed by 3 bases and J by 5 bases, leaving 19 bases between them. The CDR3 covers 16 residues. This CDR3 is CATSSQTTGRRETQYF. The CDR3 nucleotides are TGTGCCACCAGCAGCCAAACGACAGGTCGTAGGGAGACCCAGTACTTC.

In its sample, this clonotype was seen many times. J is TRBJ1-3 and V is TRBV12-3 or TRBV12-4; TRBD1 agrees at 7 bases. After removal of 5 bases from V and 0 bases from J, the junction contained 4 bases not matched to a gene. CDR3 length: 15 residues. The CDR3 DNA sequence: TGTGCCAGCAGTCCCGGGACAGCCTCTGGAAACACCATATATTTT. Its protein product is CASSPGTASGNTIYF.

This clonotype was counted only a few times. This chain links TRBV4-1 with TRBJ1-2; D is possibly TRBD1 (5 bases). V was trimmed by 3 bases and J by 8 bases, leaving 16 bases between them. The CDR3 is made up of 14 amino acids. Germline V gene lookup returns CDR1 MGHRA and CDR2 YSYEKL. In DNA, the CDR3 is TGCGCCAGCAGCCAGGAAGGGGCAGGAAGGGGCTACACCTTC. It codes for CASSQEGAGRGYTF.